This entry is about one T cell receptor beta chain. The data stem from a study of technical replicates of blood from several donors. The method was immunoSEQ multiplex PCR; TCRdb's version includes in-frame clones alone and lacks a portion of them. In the table there are 60,000 to 80,000 clones, roughly 86% of which are singletons. CDR3 length equals 14 residues. The germline CDR1 and CDR2 sequences are MNHEY and SVGAGI. Trimming stripped 2 bases from V and 4 bases from J, with 8 bases between. The sample comprised PBMCs. This TCR was recovered from a human donor in good health. Some clones in this sample may be carry-over from other donors' samples. The gene calls are TRBV6-5 and TRBJ2-2; D may be TRBD2 (5 bases). In nucleotides, the CDR3 is TGTGCCAGCAGTTACAGGGAGAGCACCGGGGAGCTGTTTTTT. It yields the protein CASSYRESTGELFF.